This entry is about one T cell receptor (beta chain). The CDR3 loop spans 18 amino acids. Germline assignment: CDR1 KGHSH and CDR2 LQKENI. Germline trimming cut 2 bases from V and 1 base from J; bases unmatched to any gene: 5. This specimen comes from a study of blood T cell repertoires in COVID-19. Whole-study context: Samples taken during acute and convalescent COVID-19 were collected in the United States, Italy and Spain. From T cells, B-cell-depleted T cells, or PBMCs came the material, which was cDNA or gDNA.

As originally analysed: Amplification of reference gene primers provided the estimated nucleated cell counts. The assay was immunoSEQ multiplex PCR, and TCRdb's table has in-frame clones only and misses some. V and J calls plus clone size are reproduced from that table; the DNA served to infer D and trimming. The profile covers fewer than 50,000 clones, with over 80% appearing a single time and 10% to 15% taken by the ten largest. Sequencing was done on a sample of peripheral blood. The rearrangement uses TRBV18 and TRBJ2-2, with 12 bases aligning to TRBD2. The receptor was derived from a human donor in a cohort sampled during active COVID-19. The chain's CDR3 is CASSPIPTSGGNTGELFF. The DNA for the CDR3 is TGTGCCAGCTCACCAATACCGACTAGCGGGGGGAACACCGGGGAGCTGTTTTTT.